Below, 24 T cell receptor beta chains from the same sample are listed, as sequenced in a study of blood T cell repertoires in COVID-19. Measured with immunoSEQ multiplex PCR; TCRdb has only the in-frame clones, and not every one. The table has 110,000 or so clones, approximately 81% seen once. The sequenced sample was peripheral blood. Source of these receptors: a man aged 60-69 years with acute or convalescent COVID-19.

The chain links TRBV5-1 to TRBJ2-1; TRBD2 agrees at 14 bases. Germline CDR1 SGHRS, CDR2 YFSETQ. The CDR3 runs 17 residues. The J segment lost 5 bases and the V segment lost 6 bases, leaving 10 bases of the junction unmatched. CDR3 region: CASIPGTSGSRNNEQFF. The CDR3, as DNA: TGCGCCAGCATCCCCGGGACTAGCGGGAGCAGGAACAATGAGCAGTTCTTC.

This chain links TRBV5-5 with TRBJ1-5, with 10 bases that match TRBD1. This CDR3 has 17 amino acids. Germline lookup yields CDR1 SGHKS and CDR2 YYEKEE (reference sequence). V shed 4 bases and J 2 bases; nucleotides not matched to a gene: 9. This CDR3 reads CASSARPGTGGNQPQHF. The CDR3 DNA reads TGTGCCAGCAGCGCTCGACCCGGGACAGGGGGCAATCAGCCCCAGCATTTT.

The gene calls are TRBV7-3 and TRBJ2-5; perhaps TRBD1 as D (6 bases). CDR1 and CDR2 from the germline V gene are SGHTA and FQGTGA. V dropped 6 bases and J dropped 4 bases, with 12 bases sitting between them. The CDR3 consists of 13 residues. CDR3 loop: CASRGASSETQYF. The CDR3 DNA is TGTGCCAGCAGGGGGGCTAGCTCAGAGACCCAGTACTTC. Supplemented by reference TRBV7-3 and TRBJ2-5, the full variable domain reads GAGVSQTPSNKVTEKGKYVELRCDPISGHTALYWYRQSLGQGPEFLIYFQGTGAADDSGLPNDRFFAVRPEGSVSTLKIQRTERGDSAVYLCASRGASSETQYFGPGTRLLVL.

J is TRBJ2-3 and V is TRBV7-2, with 9 bases that match TRBD2. The junction had 10 bases not matched to a gene; V was cut back by 5 bases and J by 4 bases. There are 16 residues in the CDR3. The germline V gene encodes CDR1 SGHTA and CDR2 FQGNSA. CDR3 sequence: CASSAAGTSTADTQYF. The CDR3 nucleotides are TGTGCCAGCAGCGCTGCCGGGACTAGCACAGCAGATACGCAGTATTTT.

This chain uses TRBV2 with TRBJ1-1; possible D gene TRBD1, 5 bases. V lost 6 bases to trimming and J lost 4 bases, with 15 bases between them. Germline V gives CDR1 SNHLY, CDR2 FYNNEI. The CDR3 runs to 14 residues. The CDR3 loop reads CASSPVGEGTEAFF. Written as DNA, the CDR3 is TGTGCCAGCAGCCCGGTGGGGGAGGGCACTGAAGCTTTCTTT.

The J gene is TRBJ1-1, the V gene TRBV6-1; tentatively, D is TRBD1 (6 bases). Trimming removed 0 bases from V and 6 bases from J, with 8 bases in between. This CDR3 has 13 amino acids. The germline V gene encodes CDR1 MNHNS and CDR2 SASEGT. In DNA form, the CDR3 reads TGTGCCAGCAGTGAAGCCGGGACATCTGAAGCTTTCTTT. It translates to CASSEAGTSEAFF.

This clone has a handful of counts. The gene calls are TRBV5-6 and TRBJ2-7; 8 nucleotides line up with TRBD1. The CDR3 loop spans 14 amino acids. Germline CDR1 SGHDT, CDR2 YYEEEE. After removal of 2 bases from V and 3 bases from J, the junction contained 4 bases not matched to a gene. CDR3 bases: TGTGCCAGCAGCTTTTTGGACAGGGTCTACGAGCAGTACTTC. Amino acid sequence: CASSFLDRVYEQYF.

The chain uses TRBV6-5 and TRBJ2-7; D is possibly TRBD1 (5 bases). The CDR3 extends over 14 amino acids. The V and J ends lost 8 bases and 0 bases respectively, with 14 bases between them. In germline, CDR1 is MNHEY, CDR2 SVGAGI. CDR3 in DNA: TGTGCCAGCCAGTTAAAAAGGGGCTCCTACGAGCAGTACTTC. It yields the protein CASQLKRGSYEQYF.

The chain couples TRBV9 to TRBJ2-1; a weak D match, TRBD1 (5 bases). This CDR3 has 15 residues. The V end was cut by 0 bases, the J end by 9 bases, with 16 bases between. The V gene's germline CDR1 is SGDLS and CDR2 YYNGEE. The CDR3 DNA reads TGTGCCAGCAGCGTAGCCGAAAGGGGTTGGGGTGAGCAGTTCTTC. Translation: CASSVAERGWGEQFF.

This rearrangement joins TRBV28 to TRBJ1-2, with D perhaps matching TRBD1 (6 bases). CDR3 length: 17 amino acids. Looked up from germline, CDR1 is MDHEN and CDR2 is SYDVKM. V was pared by 3 bases and J by 10 bases, with 27 bases between. The CDR3 sequence: CASSFPHTHREKLVYTF. CDR3 DNA sequence: TGTGCCAGCAGTTTCCCCCACACACACAGGGAAAAGCTTGTCTACACCTTC.

The DNA of the CDR3 is TGTGCCAGCAGCAAAGACAGGGGCACTGAAGCTTTCTTT. Its protein is CASSKDRGTEAFF. The rearrangement uses TRBV7-8 and TRBJ1-1, with 8 bases that match TRBD1. The CDR3 runs 13 residues. J gave up 4 bases and V 5 bases, and 3 bases lay outside the gene matches. The germline CDR1 and CDR2 sequences are SGHVS and FQNEAQ. The variable domain in full, completed from reference TRBV7-8 and TRBJ1-1, reads GAGVSQSPRYKVAKRGQDVALRCDPISGHVSLFWYQQALGQGPEFLTYFQNEAQLDKSGLPSDRFFAERPEGSVSTLKIQRTQQEDSAVYLCASSKDRGTEAFFGQGTRLTVV.

The chain uses TRBV7-9 and TRBJ2-2; D gene unclear. The CDR3 length is 13 residues. Germline CDR1 reads SEHNR; CDR2 reads FQNEAQ (reference sequence). V lost 4 bases and J lost 7, with 10 bases in between. The CDR3 DNA is TGTGCCAGCAGCTCCCTTAATATCGGGGAGCTGTTTTTT. Its protein is CASSSLNIGELFF.

The chain couples TRBV9 to TRBJ2-3; TRBD2 agrees at 10 bases. The CDR3 is 16 amino acids. V lost 3 bases and J lost 4; bases outside the gene matches: 8. Germline CDR1 SGDLS, CDR2 YYNGEE. CDR3: CASSAWLAGAADTQYF. In DNA, the CDR3 is TGTGCCAGCAGCGCCTGGCTAGCGGGAGCCGCAGATACGCAGTATTTT.

Only a few counts were recorded for this clone. This chain connects TRBV11-3 to TRBJ2-3; D may be TRBD1 (5 bases). The germline V and J ends were trimmed by 5 bases and 2 bases, with 8 bases remaining between them. This CDR3 region has 13 residues. Germline values: CDR1 SGHNT, CDR2 YENEEA. The chain's CDR3 is CASSVQDTDTQYF. CDR3 bases: TGTGCCAGCAGCGTACAGGACACAGATACGCAGTATTTT.

The V call is TRBV6-1, the J call TRBJ2-2, with 8 bases aligning to TRBD1. Germline assignment: CDR1 MNHNS and CDR2 SASEGT. The CDR3 is made up of 15 amino acids. Trimming at V came to 3 bases and at J to 7 bases, leaving 7 bases not matched to a gene. The DNA of the CDR3 is TGTGCCAGCAGTGATGGACAGGGTTGGATCGGGGAGCTGTTTTTT. This sequence encodes CASSDGQGWIGELFF.

The J gene is TRBJ2-1, the V gene TRBV28; TRBD2 agrees at 13 bases. Germline values: CDR1 MDHEN, CDR2 SYDVKM. This CDR3 comprises 16 residues. The trim removed 3 bases at V and 12 bases at J, leaving 11 bases unmatched. The CDR3: CASSFAGTSGTLGQFF. CDR3 nucleotide sequence: TGTGCCAGCAGTTTTGCAGGGACTAGCGGGACCCTAGGGCAGTTCTTC.

The V and J genes are TRBV10-1 and TRBJ1-6; a possible D gene is TRBD1 (5 bases). Trimming removed 3 bases at V and 10 bases at J, with 10 bases between. The V gene's germline CDR1 is WNHNN and CDR2 SYGVQD (reference sequence). The CDR3 is 13 residues long. CDR3 DNA sequence: TGCGCCAGCAGTGACAGGGTTGGATCACCCCTCCACTTT. This sequence encodes CASSDRVGSPLHF.

The V gene is TRBV9, the J gene TRBJ2-1; 11 bases line up with TRBD1. The V segment lost 4 bases and the J segment 4 bases; nucleotides outside the gene matches: 4. The CDR3 covers 15 residues. The V gene's germline CDR1 is SGDLS and CDR2 YYNGEE. Written as DNA, the CDR3 is TGTGCCAGCAGCACCGGGACAGGGGGTTACAATGAGCAGTTCTTC. Amino acid sequence: CASSTGTGGYNEQFF.

This clone came up once. The rearrangement joins TRBV2 to TRBJ2-1, with 7 bases identical to TRBD2. There are 14 residues in the CDR3. Germline CDR1 is SNHLY and CDR2 is FYNNEI. V was clipped by 8 bases and J by 3 bases; unmatched bases: 7. CDR3 sequence: CASGRAGFYNEQFF. In nucleotides, the CDR3 is TGTGCCAGCGGGAGGGCAGGGTTCTACAATGAGCAGTTCTTC.

This chain uses TRBV4-3 with TRBJ1-6; no firm D call. Germline V gene sequence: CDR1 LGHNA, CDR2 YSLEER. Between the trimmed V and J ends, which lost 0 bases and 7 bases, there was a span of 4 bases. The CDR3 spans 13 residues. DNA of the CDR3: TGCGCCAGCAGCCAAGACCCAAATTCACCCCTCCACTTT. This sequence encodes CASSQDPNSPLHF.

The rearrangement joins TRBV29-1 to TRBJ1-3; tentative D call: TRBD1 (6 bases). This CDR3 contains 11 residues. Trimming removed 6 bases at V and 9 bases at J, with 12 bases between. Germline loops: CDR1 SQVTM, CDR2 ANQGSEA. The CDR3 DNA is TGCAGCGTCCGGGACACCACCACCATATATTTT. Its protein is CSVRDTTTIYF.

The chain joins TRBV7-8 to TRBJ2-7; 9 bases match TRBD1. Germline CDR1 and CDR2: SGHVS and FQNEAQ. This CDR3 is built from 16 residues. After removal of 2 bases from V and 3 bases from J, the junction contained 8 bases not matched to a gene. CDR3 loop: CASSLLSRQGDYEQYF. For the CDR3, the DNA is TGTGCCAGCAGCTTACTAAGCCGACAGGGGGACTACGAGCAGTACTTC. Using reference TRBV7-8 and TRBJ2-7 for the parts outside the CDR3, the full variable domain is GAGVSQSPRYKVAKRGQDVALRCDPISGHVSLFWYQQALGQGPEFLTYFQNEAQLDKSGLPSDRFFAERPEGSVSTLKIQRTQQEDSAVYLCASSLLSRQGDYEQYFGPGTRLTVT.

This chain links TRBV6-2 or TRBV6-3 with TRBJ1-1, with D tentatively TRBD1 (6 bases). The CDR3 is made up of 12 amino acids. The V gene's germline CDR1 is MNHEY and CDR2 SVGEGT. V was clipped by 2 bases and J by 8 bases, with 9 bases between them. CDR3 in amino acids: CASSYRGQEAFF. The DNA for the CDR3 is TGTGCCAGCAGTTACCGAGGACAGGAAGCTTTCTTT.

The J gene is TRBJ2-1, the V gene TRBV5-1; 9 bases are shared with TRBD2. This CDR3 has 16 amino acids. V trimming: 4 bases; J trimming: 5 bases; junction bases outside the gene matches: 10. Per the germline V gene, CDR1 is SGHRS and CDR2 is YFSETQ. The CDR3 sequence: CASSPRPAGGDNEQFF. The DNA for the CDR3 is TGCGCCAGCAGCCCACGGCCAGCGGGAGGAGACAATGAGCAGTTCTTC.